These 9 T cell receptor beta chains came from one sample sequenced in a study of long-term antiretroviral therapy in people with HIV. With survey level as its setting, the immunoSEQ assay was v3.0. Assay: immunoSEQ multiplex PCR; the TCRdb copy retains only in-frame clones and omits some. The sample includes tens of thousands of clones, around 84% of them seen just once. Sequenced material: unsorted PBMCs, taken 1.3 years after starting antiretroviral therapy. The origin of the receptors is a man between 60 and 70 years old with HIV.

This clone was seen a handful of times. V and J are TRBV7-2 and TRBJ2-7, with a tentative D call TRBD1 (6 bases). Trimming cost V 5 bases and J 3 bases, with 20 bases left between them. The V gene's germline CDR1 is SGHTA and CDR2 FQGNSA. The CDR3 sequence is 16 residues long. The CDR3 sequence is CASSAQTGNLDYEQYF. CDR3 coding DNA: TGTGCCAGCAGCGCCCAAACAGGGAACCTTGACTACGAGCAGTACTTC.

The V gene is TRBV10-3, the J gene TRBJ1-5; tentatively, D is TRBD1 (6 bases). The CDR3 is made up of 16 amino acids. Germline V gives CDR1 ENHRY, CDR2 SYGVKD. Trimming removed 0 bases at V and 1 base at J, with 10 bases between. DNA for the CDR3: TGTGCCATCAGTGAGTCGGGGCAGGGGAGCAATCAGCCCCAGCATTTT. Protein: CAISESGQGSNQPQHF.

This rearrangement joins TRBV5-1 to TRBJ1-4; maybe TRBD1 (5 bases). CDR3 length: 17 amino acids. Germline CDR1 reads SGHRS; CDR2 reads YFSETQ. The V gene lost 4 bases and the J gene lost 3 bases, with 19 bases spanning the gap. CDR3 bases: TGCGCCAGCAGCCCATATCGGGGGGATATATCTAATGAAAAACTGTTTTTT. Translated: CASSPYRGDISNEKLFF.

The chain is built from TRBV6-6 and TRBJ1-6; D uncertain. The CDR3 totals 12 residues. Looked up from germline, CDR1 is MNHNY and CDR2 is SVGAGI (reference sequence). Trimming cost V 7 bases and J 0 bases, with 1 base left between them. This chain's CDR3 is CASNSYNSPLHF. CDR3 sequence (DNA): TGTGCCAGCAACTCCTATAATTCACCCCTCCACTTT.

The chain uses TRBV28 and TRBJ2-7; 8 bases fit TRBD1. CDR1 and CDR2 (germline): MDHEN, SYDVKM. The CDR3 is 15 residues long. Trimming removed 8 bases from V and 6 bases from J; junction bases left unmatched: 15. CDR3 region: CASGLDRVPPGEQYF. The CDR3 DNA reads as TGTGCCAGCGGGTTGGACAGGGTTCCTCCTGGCGAGCAGTACTTC.

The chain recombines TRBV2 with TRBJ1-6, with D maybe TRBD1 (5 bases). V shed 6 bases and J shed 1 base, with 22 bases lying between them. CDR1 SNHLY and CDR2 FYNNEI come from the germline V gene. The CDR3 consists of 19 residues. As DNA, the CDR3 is TGTGCCAGCAGCTCTGGAAGACAGAGCCCTAGGTCCTATAATTCACCCCTCCACTTT. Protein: CASSSGRQSPRSYNSPLHF.

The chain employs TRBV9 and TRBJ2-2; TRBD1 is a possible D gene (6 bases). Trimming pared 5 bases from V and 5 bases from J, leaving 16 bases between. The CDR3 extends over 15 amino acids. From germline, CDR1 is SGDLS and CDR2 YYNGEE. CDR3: CASSESTQGTGELFF. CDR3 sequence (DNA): TGTGCCAGCAGTGAATCGACCCAGGGGACCGGGGAGCTGTTTTTT.

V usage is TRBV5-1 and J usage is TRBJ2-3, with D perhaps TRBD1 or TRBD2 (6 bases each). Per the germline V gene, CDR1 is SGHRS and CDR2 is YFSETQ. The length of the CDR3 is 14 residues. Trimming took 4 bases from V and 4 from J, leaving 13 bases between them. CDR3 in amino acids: CASSPEGGPDTQYF. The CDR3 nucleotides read TGCGCCAGCAGCCCGGAGGGGGGTCCAGATACGCAGTATTTT.

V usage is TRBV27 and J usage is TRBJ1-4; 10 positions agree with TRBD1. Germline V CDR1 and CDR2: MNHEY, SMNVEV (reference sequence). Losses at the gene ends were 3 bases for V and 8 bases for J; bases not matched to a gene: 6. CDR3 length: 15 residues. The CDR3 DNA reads TGTGCCAGCAGTTTGTCGACAGGGGGCAGAGAAAAACTGTTTTTT. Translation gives CASSLSTGGREKLFF.